The 2 T cell receptor beta chains below all came from one sample that was sequenced in a study of vaccination and CD4 T cells after COVID-19. The assay that was used to sequence DNA from cultured CD4+ T cells was the Oncomine TCR Beta short-read assay. TCRdb reprocessed the PCR reads via MiXCR and lists one record per CDR3 protein. The sample includes about 24,000 distinct CDR3 sequences, about 31% of them seen just once. Described time point: late sampling 161 to 241 days after vaccination in a few convalescent patients. Treatment described: approximately 11-day PBMC culture with coronavirus spike peptide pools or control peptides (ViraFEST assay). Antigen specificity for these receptors is unknown. The material was CD4+ T cells from blood, cultured in vitro, obtained about 7 months after SARS-CoV-2 vaccination. The receptor source for this set is a human donor who had recovered from COVID-19.

By share of the sample, this clonotype is medium-sized. The J gene is TRBJ1-5, the V gene TRBV20-1, with D tentatively TRBD1 (6 bases). This CDR3 region has 16 residues. Germline V gene sequence: CDR1 DFQATT, CDR2 SNEGSKA (reference sequence). V was cut by 2 bases and J by 0 bases, with 14 bases left in between. CDR3 in DNA: TGCAGTGCTAGAAGAGCAGGGGCGGGTAGCAATCAGCCCCAGCATTTT. It yields the protein CSARRAGAGSNQPQHF.

This clonotype was seen more than once but under ten times. The chain recombines TRBV7-3 with TRBJ2-7; D call uncertain. V shed 1 base and J shed 8 bases, with 9 bases lying between them. Germline CDR1 SGHTA, CDR2 FQGTGA. The CDR3 has 12 residues. The chain's CDR3 is CASSLNSGKQYF. The CDR3 coding sequence is TGTGCCAGCAGCTTAAACTCTGGGAAGCAGTACTTC.